This entry lists 13 T cell receptor beta chains sequenced from one sample in a study of siplizumab effects on memory and regulatory T cells. Here immunoSEQ multiplex PCR was the method, and the copy in TCRdb shows in-frame clones only, minus some. The data show tens of thousands of clones, with roughly 87% seen just once and approximately 1.5% held by the top ten. Input material: Tregs sorted from blood. These receptors came from a human donor in good health.

The CDR3: CASSPDRGYNEQFF. For the CDR3, the DNA is TGTGCCAGCAGCCCGGACAGGGGCTACAATGAGCAGTTCTTC. The genes are TRBV7-9 and TRBJ2-1, with 9 bases that match TRBD1. V lost 5 bases and J lost 3; bases outside the gene matches: 2. Germline lookup yields CDR1 SEHNR and CDR2 FQNEAQ (reference sequence). The CDR3 has 14 residues. The variable domain in full, completed from reference TRBV7-9 and TRBJ2-1, reads DTGVSQNPRHKITKRGQNVTFRCDPISEHNRLYWYRQTLGQGPEFLTYFQNEAQLEKSRLLSDRFSAERPKGSFSTLEIQRTEQGDSAMYLCASSPDRGYNEQFFGPGTRLTVL.

The rearrangement uses TRBV7-9 and TRBJ1-2; D remains unclear. Trimming pared 3 bases from V and 4 bases from J, leaving 9 bases between. Germline CDR1 and CDR2: SEHNR and FQNEAQ (reference sequence). The length of the CDR3 is 13 residues. This chain's CDR3 is CASSFQEIYGYTF. The CDR3, as DNA: TGTGCCAGCAGCTTTCAGGAAATCTATGGCTACACCTTC.

The chain is built from TRBV14 and TRBJ2-1; 7 nucleotides match TRBD1. Germline V CDR1 and CDR2: SGHDN, FVKESK. The V segment lost 7 bases and the J segment 6 bases; nucleotides outside the gene matches: 6. The CDR3 runs 13 residues. CDR3 in DNA: TGTGCCAGCAACCGGGACAGAGGCAATGAGCAGTTCTTC. Protein product: CASNRDRGNEQFF. Drawing the rest from reference TRBV14 and TRBJ2-1, the complete variable domain is EAGVTQFPSHSVIEKGQTVTLRCDPISGHDNLYWYRRVMGKEIKFLLHFVKESKQDESGMPNNRFLAERTGGTYSTLKVQPAELEDSGVYFCASNRDRGNEQFFGPGTRLTVL.

The chain joins TRBV6-5 to TRBJ1-1, with D possibly being TRBD1 (6 bases). The germline gives CDR1 MNHEY, CDR2 SVGAGI. This CDR3 is 14 amino acids long. The V end lost 2 bases, the J end lost 4 bases, and 11 bases lay between the germline ends. As DNA, the CDR3 is TGTGCCAGCAGTTACGGGGGGGCATTCACTGAAGCTTTCTTT. Residues: CASSYGGAFTEAFF.

The count of this clone is one. The CDR3 nucleotides are TGTGCCAGCAGTATGCAAGCTTTCTTT. It codes for CASSMQAFF. The rearrangement joins TRBV2 to TRBJ1-1; D is unclear. CDR3 size: 9 residues. V lost 5 bases to trimming and J lost 9 bases, with 4 bases between them. Germline V gene lookup returns CDR1 SNHLY and CDR2 FYNNEI.

The V and J genes are TRBV7-2 and TRBJ2-7; TRBD1 aligns across 7 bases. The CDR3 totals 14 residues. The germline CDR1 and CDR2 sequences are SGHTA and FQGNSA. V shed 5 bases and J 7 bases; nucleotides not matched to a gene: 11. This CDR3 reads CASSRPGTAGEQYF. The CDR3 DNA reads TGTGCCAGCAGCCGCCCAGGGACAGCCGGGGAGCAGTACTTC.

V gene TRBV6-1 combines with J gene TRBJ2-7; 7 nucleotides line up with TRBD1. V trimming: 6 bases; J trimming: 3 bases; junction bases outside the gene matches: 8. Germline values: CDR1 MNHNS, CDR2 SASEGT. CDR3 length: 14 amino acids. In nucleotides, the CDR3 is TGTGCCAGCAGCGTTACGACAGGGTTCTACGAGCAGTACTTC. Translating gives CASSVTTGFYEQYF.

V and J are TRBV7-8 and TRBJ2-5; 10 nucleotides agree with TRBD2. CDR1 SGHVS and CDR2 FQNEAQ come from the germline V gene. V lost 2 bases and J lost 0; bases outside the gene matches: 9. The CDR3 has 18 residues. CDR3 coding DNA: TGTGCCAGCAGCTTACTCCGGCTAGCGGGGGCCAACCAAGAGACCCAGTACTTC. This codes for CASSLLRLAGANQETQYF. Full variable domain (missing parts from reference TRBV7-8 and TRBJ2-5): GAGVSQSPRYKVAKRGQDVALRCDPISGHVSLFWYQQALGQGPEFLTYFQNEAQLDKSGLPSDRFFAERPEGSVSTLKIQRTQQEDSAVYLCASSLLRLAGANQETQYFGPGTRLLVL.

The chain employs TRBV19 and TRBJ2-6, with no clear D. CDR3 size: 17 residues. Between the trimmed V and J ends, which lost 2 bases and 0 bases, there was a span of 11 bases. CDR1 LNHDA and CDR2 SQIVND come from the germline V gene (reference sequence). DNA of the CDR3: TGTGCCAGTAGTATATACCCCCCAAACTCTGGGGCCAACGTCCTGACTTTC. Translating it yields CASSIYPPNSGANVLTF.

The chain couples TRBV28 to TRBJ2-7; 9 positions agree with TRBD1. Germline V gives CDR1 MDHEN, CDR2 SYDVKM. Germline trimming cut 5 bases from V and 3 bases from J; bases unmatched to any gene: 2. This CDR3 is 13 amino acids long. The CDR3 DNA is TGTGCCAGCAGTCCGGGACAGGGCTACGAGCAGTACTTC. Translated, it gives CASSPGQGYEQYF.

CDR3 in DNA: TGTGCCAGCAGCTTTCGGGGAAACGAAGCCGAGCAGTACTTC. This translates into CASSFRGNEAEQYF. The chain couples TRBV7-9 to TRBJ2-7; D is perhaps TRBD2 (5 bases). CDR1 and CDR2 from the germline V gene are SEHNR and FQNEAQ (reference sequence). V shed 3 bases and J shed 6 bases, with 15 bases lying between them. This CDR3 has 14 residues.

The chain couples TRBV2 to TRBJ2-7, with 8 nucleotides matching TRBD2. This CDR3 has 15 amino acids. Trimming cost V 7 bases and J 4 bases; bases outside gene matches: 12. Germline CDR1 SNHLY, CDR2 FYNNEI. The CDR3, as DNA: TGTGCCAGCACCCGAGAGGCGGGGGGCGGGTACGAGCAGTACTTC. Its translation: CASTREAGGGYEQYF.

The rearrangement links TRBV11-2 to TRBJ2-2, with 8 bases that match TRBD1. Per the germline V gene, CDR1 is SGHAT and CDR2 is FQNNGV. After removal of 6 bases from V and 5 bases from J, the junction contained 8 bases not matched to a gene. The length of the CDR3 is 15 residues. The CDR3 DNA reads as TGTGCCAGCAGGTCAGGGGGCCGAGGGACCGGGGAGCTGTTTTTT. Protein: CASRSGGRGTGELFF.